This T cell receptor (beta chain) was recorded in a study of blood T cells in healthy people across ages. Study-level findings and limits: Estimated diversity across one million T cells was deemed an underestimate.

Primed by a sample-barcoded 5' primer and a J-beta primer mix, a second PCR proceeded for 7 to 11 cycles. Each cDNA was tagged by a template-switch adaptor containing 12 random nucleotides. Per sample, CDR3-containing paired-end reads numbered at least 2.5 million. TCRdb re-called the 5' RACE reads through MiXCR, storing one row per CDR3 protein. Among about 1.6 million distinct CDR3 sequences listed, about 32% were seen once. After removal of 5 bases from V and 2 bases from J, the junction contained 11 bases not matched to a gene. This CDR3 spans 16 amino acids. The people who gave samples were healthy Caucasians from Russia, aged roughly 6 to 100. This clonotype was picked up a small number of times. The antigen is undetermined.

Sequencing input: blood. The sequence was obtained from a woman in her twenties or thirties in good health. V is TRBV12-3 or TRBV12-4 and J is TRBJ2-5; 7 bases match TRBD1. CDR3 bases: TGTGCCAGCAGTCCTGGGGGACAGCCCTTACAAGAGACCCAGTACTTC. Encoded protein: CASSPGGQPLQETQYF.